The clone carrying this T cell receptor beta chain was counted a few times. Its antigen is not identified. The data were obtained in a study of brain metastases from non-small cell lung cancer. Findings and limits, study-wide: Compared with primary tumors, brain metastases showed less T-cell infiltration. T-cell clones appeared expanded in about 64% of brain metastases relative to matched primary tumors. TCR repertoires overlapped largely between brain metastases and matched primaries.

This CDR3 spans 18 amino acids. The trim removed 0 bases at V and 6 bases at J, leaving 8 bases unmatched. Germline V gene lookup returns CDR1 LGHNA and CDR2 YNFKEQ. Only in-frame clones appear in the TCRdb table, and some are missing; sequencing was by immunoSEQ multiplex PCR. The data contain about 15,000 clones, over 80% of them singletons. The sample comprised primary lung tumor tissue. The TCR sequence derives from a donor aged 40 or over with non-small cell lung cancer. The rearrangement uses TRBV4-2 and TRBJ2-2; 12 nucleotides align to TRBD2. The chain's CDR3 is CASSQESSGGEGAGELFF. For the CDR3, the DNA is TGTGCCAGCAGCCAAGAGTCTAGCGGGGGGGAAGGGGCCGGGGAGCTGTTTTTT.